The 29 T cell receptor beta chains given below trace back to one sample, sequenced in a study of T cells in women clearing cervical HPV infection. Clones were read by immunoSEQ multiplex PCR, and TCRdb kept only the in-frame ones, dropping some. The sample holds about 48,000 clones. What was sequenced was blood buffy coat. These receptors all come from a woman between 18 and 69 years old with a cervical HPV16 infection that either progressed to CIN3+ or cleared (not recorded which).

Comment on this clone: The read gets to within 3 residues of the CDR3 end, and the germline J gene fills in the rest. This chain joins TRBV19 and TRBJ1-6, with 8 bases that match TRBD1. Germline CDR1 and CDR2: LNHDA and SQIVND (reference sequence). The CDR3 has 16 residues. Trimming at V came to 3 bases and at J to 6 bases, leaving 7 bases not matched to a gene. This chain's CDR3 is CASSMQEGQVNSPLHF. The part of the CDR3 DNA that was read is TGTGCCAGTAGTATGCAAGAGGGACAGGTTAATTCACCC.

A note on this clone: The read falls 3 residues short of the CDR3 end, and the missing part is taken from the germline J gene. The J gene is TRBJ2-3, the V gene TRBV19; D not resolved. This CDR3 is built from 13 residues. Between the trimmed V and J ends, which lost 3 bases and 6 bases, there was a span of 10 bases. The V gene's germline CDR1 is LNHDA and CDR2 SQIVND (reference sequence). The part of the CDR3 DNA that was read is TGTGCCAGTAGTATGTCCCTCCTGGATACG. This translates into CASSMSLLDT. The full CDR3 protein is CASSMSLLDTQYF.

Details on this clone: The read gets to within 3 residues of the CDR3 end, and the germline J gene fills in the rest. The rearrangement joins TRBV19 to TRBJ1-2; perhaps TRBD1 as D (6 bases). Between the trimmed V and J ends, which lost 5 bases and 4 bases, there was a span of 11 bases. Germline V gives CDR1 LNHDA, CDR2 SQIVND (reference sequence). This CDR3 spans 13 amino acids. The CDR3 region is CASSGWTAYGYTF. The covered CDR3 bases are TGTGCCAGTAGTGGATGGACAGCCTATGGC.

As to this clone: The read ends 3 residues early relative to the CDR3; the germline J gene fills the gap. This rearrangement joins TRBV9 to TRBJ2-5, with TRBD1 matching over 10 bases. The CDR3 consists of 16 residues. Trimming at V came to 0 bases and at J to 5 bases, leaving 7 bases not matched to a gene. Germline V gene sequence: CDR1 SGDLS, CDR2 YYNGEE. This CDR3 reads CASSVGGTGALETQYF. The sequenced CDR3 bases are TGTGCCAGCAGCGTAGGAGGGACAGGGGCCTTGGAGACC.

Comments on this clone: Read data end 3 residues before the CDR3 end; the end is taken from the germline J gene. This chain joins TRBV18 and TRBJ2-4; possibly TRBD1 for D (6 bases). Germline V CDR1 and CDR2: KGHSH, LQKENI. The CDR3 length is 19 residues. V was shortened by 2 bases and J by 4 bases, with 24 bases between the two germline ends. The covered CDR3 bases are TGTGCCAGCTCACCATTCCCTGGGGGCGTTTATGGACGTAAAAACATT. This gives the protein CASSPFPGGVYGRKNI. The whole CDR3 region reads CASSPFPGGVYGRKNIQYF.

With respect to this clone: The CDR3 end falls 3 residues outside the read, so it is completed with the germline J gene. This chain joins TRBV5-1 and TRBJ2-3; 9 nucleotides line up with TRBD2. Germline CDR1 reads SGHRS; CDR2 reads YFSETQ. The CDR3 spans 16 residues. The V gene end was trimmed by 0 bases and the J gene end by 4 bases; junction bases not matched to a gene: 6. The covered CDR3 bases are TGCGCCAGCAGCTTGGAGCTAGCGGGGCCCCCAGATACG. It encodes CASSLELAGPPDT. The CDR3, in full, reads CASSLELAGPPDTQYF.

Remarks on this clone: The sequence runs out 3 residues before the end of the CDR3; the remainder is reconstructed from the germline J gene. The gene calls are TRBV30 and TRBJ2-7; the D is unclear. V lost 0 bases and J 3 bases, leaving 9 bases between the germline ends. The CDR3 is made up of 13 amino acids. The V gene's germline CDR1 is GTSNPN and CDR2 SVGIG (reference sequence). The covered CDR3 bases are TGTGCCTGGAGTGTTCGACTGAACTACGAG. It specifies CAWSVRLNYE. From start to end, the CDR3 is CAWSVRLNYEQYF. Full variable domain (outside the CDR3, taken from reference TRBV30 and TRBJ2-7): SQTIHQWPATLVQPVGSPLSLECTVEGTSNPNLYWYRQAAGRGLQLLFYSVGIGQISSEVPQNLSASRPQDRQFILSSKKLLLSDSGFYLCAWSVRLNYEQYFGPGTRLTVT.

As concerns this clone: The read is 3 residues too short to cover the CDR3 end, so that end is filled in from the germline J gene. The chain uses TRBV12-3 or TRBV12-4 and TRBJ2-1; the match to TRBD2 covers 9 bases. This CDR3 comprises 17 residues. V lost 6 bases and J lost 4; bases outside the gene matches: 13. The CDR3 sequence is CASSRTPGLAPYNEQFF. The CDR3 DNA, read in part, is TGTGCCAGCAGCCGGACGCCCGGACTAGCGCCTTACAATGAG.

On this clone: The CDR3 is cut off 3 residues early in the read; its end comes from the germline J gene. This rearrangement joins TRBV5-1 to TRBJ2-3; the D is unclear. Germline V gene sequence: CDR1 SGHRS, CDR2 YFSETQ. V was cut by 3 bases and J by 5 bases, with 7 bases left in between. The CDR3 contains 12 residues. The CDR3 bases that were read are TGCGCCAGCAGCTCCGACTTAGATACG. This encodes CASSSDLDT. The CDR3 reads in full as CASSSDLDTQYF.

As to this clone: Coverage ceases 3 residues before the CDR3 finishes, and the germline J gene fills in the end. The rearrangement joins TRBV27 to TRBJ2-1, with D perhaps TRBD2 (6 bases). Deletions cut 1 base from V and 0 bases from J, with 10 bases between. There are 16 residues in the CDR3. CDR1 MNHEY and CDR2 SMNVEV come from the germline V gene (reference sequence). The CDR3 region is CASSLYGGSSYNEQFF. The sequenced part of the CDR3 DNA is TGTGCCAGCAGTTTATACGGGGGTAGCTCCTACAATGAG.

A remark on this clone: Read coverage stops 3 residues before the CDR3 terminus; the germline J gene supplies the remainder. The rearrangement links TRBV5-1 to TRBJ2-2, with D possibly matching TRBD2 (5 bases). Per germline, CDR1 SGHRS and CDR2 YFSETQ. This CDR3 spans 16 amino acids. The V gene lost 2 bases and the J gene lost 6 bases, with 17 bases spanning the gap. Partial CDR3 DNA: TGCGCCAGCAGCTTTGATGCGGGTCCTCAGGCCGGGGAG. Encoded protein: CASSFDAGPQAGE. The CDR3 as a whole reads CASSFDAGPQAGELFF.

This CDR3 is CASSMPLLPGRNSNQPQHF. CDR3 DNA, as far as it was read: TGTGCCAGTAGTATGCCACTTCTCCCGGGTCGCAATAGCAATCAGCCC. The chain is built from TRBV19 and TRBJ1-5; D remains unclear. The CDR3 end is not reached by the read, which stops 3 residues before it; the germline J gene fills it in. The CDR3 is 19 amino acids. CDR1 and CDR2 (germline): LNHDA, SQIVND (reference sequence). V was pared by 3 bases and J by 0 bases, with 21 bases between.

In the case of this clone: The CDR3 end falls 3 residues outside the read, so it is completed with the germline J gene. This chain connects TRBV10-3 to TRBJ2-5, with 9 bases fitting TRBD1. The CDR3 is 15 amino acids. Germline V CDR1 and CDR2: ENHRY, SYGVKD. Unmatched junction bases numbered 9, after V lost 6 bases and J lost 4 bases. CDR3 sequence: CAISRGQGQGETQYF. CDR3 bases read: TGTGCCATCAGCAGAGGACAGGGGCAGGGAGAGACC.

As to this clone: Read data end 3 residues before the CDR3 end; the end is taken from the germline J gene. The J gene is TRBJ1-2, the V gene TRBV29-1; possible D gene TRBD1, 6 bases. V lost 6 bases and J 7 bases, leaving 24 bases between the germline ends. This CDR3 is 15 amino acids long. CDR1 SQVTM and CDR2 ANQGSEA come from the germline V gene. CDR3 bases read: TGCAGCGTCCACTCCTATCTCACAGGGTGGGTTGGC. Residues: CSVHSYLTGWVG. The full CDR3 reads CSVHSYLTGWVGYTF.

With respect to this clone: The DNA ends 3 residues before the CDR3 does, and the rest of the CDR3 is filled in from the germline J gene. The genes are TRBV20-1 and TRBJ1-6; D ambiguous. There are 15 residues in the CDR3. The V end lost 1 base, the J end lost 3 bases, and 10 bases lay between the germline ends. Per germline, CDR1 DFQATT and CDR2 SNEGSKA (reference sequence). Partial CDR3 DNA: TGCAGTGCTAGAGCTCGGGGTTTCTATAATTCACCC. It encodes CSARARGFYNSP. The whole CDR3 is CSARARGFYNSPLHF.

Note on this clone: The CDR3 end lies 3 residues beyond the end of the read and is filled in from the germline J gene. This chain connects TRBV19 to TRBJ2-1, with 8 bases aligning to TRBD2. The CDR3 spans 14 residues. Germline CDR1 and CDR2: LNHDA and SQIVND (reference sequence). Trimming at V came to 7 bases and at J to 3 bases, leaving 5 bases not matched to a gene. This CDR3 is CASTIGGVYNEQFF. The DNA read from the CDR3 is TGTGCCAGTACAATCGGGGGGGTCTACAATGAG.

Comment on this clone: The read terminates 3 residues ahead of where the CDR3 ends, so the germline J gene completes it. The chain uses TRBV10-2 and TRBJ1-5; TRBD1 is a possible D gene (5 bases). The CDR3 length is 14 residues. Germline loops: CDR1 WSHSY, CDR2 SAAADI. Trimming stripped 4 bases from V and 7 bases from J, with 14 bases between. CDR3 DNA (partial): TGCGCCAGCAGTGTACAGGAGGGGAAGCAGCCC. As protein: CASSVQEGKQP. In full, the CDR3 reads CASSVQEGKQPQHF.

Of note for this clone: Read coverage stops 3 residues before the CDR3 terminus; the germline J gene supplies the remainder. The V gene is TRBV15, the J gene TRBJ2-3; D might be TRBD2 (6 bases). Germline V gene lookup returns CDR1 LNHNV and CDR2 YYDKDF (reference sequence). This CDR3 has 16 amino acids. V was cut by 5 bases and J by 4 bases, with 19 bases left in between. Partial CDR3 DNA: TGTGCCACCAGCGCATTTTCCCGGGACTTTTCAGATACG. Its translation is CATSAFSRDFSDT. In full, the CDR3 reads CATSAFSRDFSDTQYF.

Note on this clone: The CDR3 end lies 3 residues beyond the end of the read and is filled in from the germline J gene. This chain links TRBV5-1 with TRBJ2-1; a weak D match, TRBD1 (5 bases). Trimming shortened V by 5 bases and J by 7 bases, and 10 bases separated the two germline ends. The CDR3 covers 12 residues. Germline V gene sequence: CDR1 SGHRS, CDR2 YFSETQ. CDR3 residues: CASSPQGNEQFF. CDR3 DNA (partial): TGCGCCAGCAGTCCTCAGGGAAATGAG.

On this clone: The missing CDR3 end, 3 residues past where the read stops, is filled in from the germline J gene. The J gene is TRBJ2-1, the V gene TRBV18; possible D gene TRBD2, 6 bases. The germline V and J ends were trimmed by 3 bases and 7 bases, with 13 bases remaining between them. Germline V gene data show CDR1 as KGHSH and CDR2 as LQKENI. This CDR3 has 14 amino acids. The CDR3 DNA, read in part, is TGTGCCAGCTCACCGGGGGGAGGCTGGAATGAG. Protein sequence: CASSPGGGWNE. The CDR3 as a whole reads CASSPGGGWNEQFF.

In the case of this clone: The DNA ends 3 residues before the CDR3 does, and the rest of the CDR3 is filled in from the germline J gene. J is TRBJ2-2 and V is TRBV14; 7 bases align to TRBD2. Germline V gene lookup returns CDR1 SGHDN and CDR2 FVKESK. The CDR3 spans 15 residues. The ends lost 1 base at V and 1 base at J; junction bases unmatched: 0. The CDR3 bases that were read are TGTGCCAGCAGCCAAGCGGGGGGGAACACCGGGGAG. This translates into CASSQAGGNTGE. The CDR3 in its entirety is CASSQAGGNTGELFF.

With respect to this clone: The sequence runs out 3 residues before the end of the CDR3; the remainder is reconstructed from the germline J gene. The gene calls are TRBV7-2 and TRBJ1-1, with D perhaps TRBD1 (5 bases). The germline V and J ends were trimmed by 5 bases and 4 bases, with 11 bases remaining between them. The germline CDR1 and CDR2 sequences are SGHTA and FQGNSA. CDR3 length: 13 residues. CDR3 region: CASSPLRGTEAFF. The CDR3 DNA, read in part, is TGTGCCAGCAGCCCTCTGAGGGGCACTGAA.

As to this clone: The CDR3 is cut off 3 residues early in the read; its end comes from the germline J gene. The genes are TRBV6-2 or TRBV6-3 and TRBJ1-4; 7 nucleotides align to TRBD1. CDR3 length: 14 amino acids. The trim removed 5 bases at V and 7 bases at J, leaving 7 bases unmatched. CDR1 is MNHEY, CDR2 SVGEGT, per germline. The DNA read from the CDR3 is TGTGCCAGCAGTCTAACAGGGGCGAGTGAAAAA. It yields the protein CASSLTGASEK. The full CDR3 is CASSLTGASEKLFF.

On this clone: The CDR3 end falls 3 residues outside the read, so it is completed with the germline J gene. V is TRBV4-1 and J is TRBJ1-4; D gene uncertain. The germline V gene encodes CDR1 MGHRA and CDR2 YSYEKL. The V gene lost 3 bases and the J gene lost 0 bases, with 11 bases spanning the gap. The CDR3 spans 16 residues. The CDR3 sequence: CASSQVRGATNEKLFF. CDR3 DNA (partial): TGCGCCAGCAGCCAGGTCCGGGGAGCAACTAATGAAAAA.

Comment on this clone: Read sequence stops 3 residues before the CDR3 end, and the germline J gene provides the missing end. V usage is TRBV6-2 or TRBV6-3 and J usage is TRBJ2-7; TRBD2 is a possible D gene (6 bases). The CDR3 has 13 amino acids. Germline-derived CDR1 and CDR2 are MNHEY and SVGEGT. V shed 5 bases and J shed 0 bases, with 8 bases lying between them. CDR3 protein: CASSRLVSYEQYF. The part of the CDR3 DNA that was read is TGTGCCAGCAGTCGACTAGTCTCCTACGAG.

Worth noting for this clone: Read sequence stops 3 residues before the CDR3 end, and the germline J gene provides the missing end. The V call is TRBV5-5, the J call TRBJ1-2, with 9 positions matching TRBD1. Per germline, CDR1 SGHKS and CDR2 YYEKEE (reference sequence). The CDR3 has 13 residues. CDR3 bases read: TGTGCCAGCCGGCAGTGGGACAGGGTGAAC. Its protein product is CASRQWDRVN. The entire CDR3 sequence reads CASRQWDRVNYTF. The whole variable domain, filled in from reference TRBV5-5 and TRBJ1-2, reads DAGVTQSPTHLIKTRGQQVTLRCSPISGHKSVSWYQQVLGQGPQFIFQYYEKEERGRGNFPDRFSARQFPNYSSELNVNALLLGDSALYLCASRQWDRVNYTFGSGTRLTVV.

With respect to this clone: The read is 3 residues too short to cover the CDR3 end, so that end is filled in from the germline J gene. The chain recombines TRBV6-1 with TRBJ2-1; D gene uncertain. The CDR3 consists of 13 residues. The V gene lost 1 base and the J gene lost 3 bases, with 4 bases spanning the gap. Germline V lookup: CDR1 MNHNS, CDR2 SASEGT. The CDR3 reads CASSEGGYNEQFF. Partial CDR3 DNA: TGTGCCAGCAGTGAAGGCGGCTACAATGAG.

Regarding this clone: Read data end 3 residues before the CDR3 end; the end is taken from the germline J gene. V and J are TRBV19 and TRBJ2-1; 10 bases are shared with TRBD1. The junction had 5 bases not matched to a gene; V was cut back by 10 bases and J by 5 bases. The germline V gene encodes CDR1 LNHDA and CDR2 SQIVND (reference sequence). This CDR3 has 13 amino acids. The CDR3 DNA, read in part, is TGTGCCAAGACAGGGGGCGAACACAATGAG. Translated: CAKTGGEHNE. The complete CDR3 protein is CAKTGGEHNEQFF. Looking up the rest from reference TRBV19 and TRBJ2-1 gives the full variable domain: DGGITQSPKYLFRKEGQNVTLSCEQNLNHDAMYWYRQDPGQGLRLIYYSQIVNDFQKGDIAEGYSVSREKKESFPLTVTSAQKNPTAFYLCAKTGGEHNEQFFGPGTRLTVL.

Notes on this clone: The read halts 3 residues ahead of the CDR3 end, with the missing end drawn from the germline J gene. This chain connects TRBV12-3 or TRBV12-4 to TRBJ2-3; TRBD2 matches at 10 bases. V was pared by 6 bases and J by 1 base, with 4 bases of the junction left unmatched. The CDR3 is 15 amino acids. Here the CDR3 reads CASRPGTSGTDTQYF. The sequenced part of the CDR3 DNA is TGTGCCAGCAGACCCGGGACTAGCGGCACAGATACG.